The 20 T cell receptor beta chains below come from one sample, sequenced in a study of blood T cell repertoires in COVID-19. Profiled with immunoSEQ multiplex PCR; TCRdb holds only in-frame clones, not every one. The data contain under 300,000 clones, over 75% of them singletons. Sequencing used peripheral blood. Receptors originate from a woman in her thirties or forties who had recovered from COVID-19.

With regard to this clone: The same CDR3 can be traced to other DNA sequences in this sample. The rearrangement uses TRBV18 and TRBJ2-7; no firm D call. V was clipped by 3 bases and J by 3 bases, with 6 bases between them. CDR1 is KGHSH, CDR2 LQKENI, per germline. This CDR3 region has 12 residues. Here the CDR3 reads CASSPESYEQYF. In DNA form, the CDR3 reads TGTGCCAGCTCACCGGAGAGCTACGAGCAGTACTTC.

The chain links TRBV4-2 to TRBJ2-3, with 8 nucleotides matching TRBD2. In germline, CDR1 is LGHNA, CDR2 YNFKEQ. The CDR3 is 15 amino acids. The V gene end was trimmed by 2 bases and the J gene end by 3 bases; junction bases not matched to a gene: 4. CDR3: CASSQYRGGTDTQYF. As DNA, the CDR3 is TGTGCCAGCAGCCAATATCGGGGGGGGACAGATACGCAGTATTTT.

V gene TRBV3-1 (or the pseudogene TRBV3-2) combines with J gene TRBJ2-5, with D possibly matching TRBD2 (6 bases). This CDR3 spans 14 amino acids. Germline V lookup: CDR1 LGHDT, CDR2 YNNKEL (reference sequence). Trimming took 4 bases from V and 2 from J, leaving 11 bases between them. The CDR3 DNA reads TGTGCCAGCAGCCGCGGGACCCGACAAGAGACCCAGTACTTC. Protein product: CASSRGTRQETQYF.

The chain carries TRBV11-2 and TRBJ2-5; 9 bases are shared with TRBD1. The CDR3 runs 16 residues. Germline V gene lookup returns CDR1 SGHAT and CDR2 FQNNGV. The V segment lost 3 bases and the J segment 1 base; nucleotides outside the gene matches: 6. The CDR3 region has the DNA TGTGCCAGCAGCTTCTCACAGGGGGCTGTCCAAGAGACCCAGTACTTC. Protein: CASSFSQGAVQETQYF. The variable domain in full, completed from reference TRBV11-2 and TRBJ2-5, reads EAGVAQSPRYKIIEKRQSVAFWCNPISGHATLYWYQQILGQGPKLLIQFQNNGVVDDSQLPKDRFSAERLKGVDSTLKIQPAKLEDSAVYLCASSFSQGAVQETQYFGPGTRLLVL.

The chain recombines TRBV30 with TRBJ1-2; 9 bases map to TRBD1. The CDR3 is 14 amino acids. J lost 12 bases, V lost 2 bases, and 13 bases had no gene match. Germline CDR1 GTSNPN, CDR2 SVGIG (reference sequence). CDR3 protein: CAWSFRPGQGQNTF. CDR3 nucleotides: TGTGCCTGGAGTTTCAGACCGGGACAGGGTCAGAACACCTTC.

The V and J genes are TRBV7-9 and TRBJ2-3; D may be TRBD1 (6 bases). This CDR3 is 17 amino acids long. The germline CDR1 and CDR2 sequences are SEHNR and FQNEAQ (reference sequence). Trimming stripped 1 base from V and 0 bases from J, with 14 bases between. CDR3 nucleotide sequence: TGTGCCAGCAGCTTAGGCGAAGTGGGGGCTAGCACAGATACGCAGTATTTT. It codes for CASSLGEVGASTDTQYF. The variable domain in full, completed from reference TRBV7-9 and TRBJ2-3, reads DTGVSQNPRHKITKRGQNVTFRCDPISEHNRLYWYRQTLGQGPEFLTYFQNEAQLEKSRLLSDRFSAERPKGSFSTLEIQRTEQGDSAMYLCASSLGEVGASTDTQYFGPGTRLTVL.

This clone was observed a few times. The chain employs TRBV3-1 (or the pseudogene TRBV3-2) and TRBJ2-7; TRBD2 aligns across 7 bases. This CDR3 region has 14 residues. With V trimmed by 1 base and J by 6 bases, 6 bases remained unmatched. Germline-derived CDR1 and CDR2 are LGHDT and YNNKEL (reference sequence). The CDR3 region is CASSQVSGGAEQYF. The DNA for the CDR3 is TGTGCCAGCAGCCAAGTATCGGGGGGTGCCGAGCAGTACTTC.

The chain uses TRBV5-1 and TRBJ2-7, with a tentative D call TRBD1 (5 bases). The germline V gene encodes CDR1 SGHRS and CDR2 YFSETQ. Trimming removed 0 bases at V and 1 base at J, with 11 bases between. The CDR3 contains 15 residues. CDR3 DNA: TGCGCCAGCAGCTTGGTCCAGGGCGGATCCTACGAGCAGTACTTC. This translates into CASSLVQGGSYEQYF.

This clone was observed a few times. This chain connects TRBV10-1 to TRBJ1-2; TRBD1 matches 7 bases. CDR3 length equals 15 residues. After removal of 0 bases from V and 6 bases from J, the junction contained 7 bases not matched to a gene. The germline gives CDR1 WNHNN, CDR2 SYGVQD (reference sequence). CDR3 sequence reads: CASSESTGEKHGYTF. CDR3 nucleotide sequence: TGCGCCAGCAGTGAGTCAACAGGGGAAAAACATGGCTACACCTTC.

Concerning this clone: Germline is not matched at one junction end, which may reflect a read error. The genes are TRBV7-7 and TRBJ2-2; 11 positions agree with TRBD1. In germline, CDR1 is SSHAT, CDR2 FNYEAQ (reference sequence). This CDR3 has 15 residues. Written as DNA, the CDR3 is TGTGCTAGCAGCCGGGACAGGGGGGACACCGGGGAGCTGTTTTTT. It specifies CASSRDRGDTGELFF.

The chain is built from TRBV6-1 and TRBJ2-5; 10 positions agree with TRBD2. With V trimmed by 1 base and J by 5 bases, 19 bases remained unmatched. Germline CDR1 MNHNS, CDR2 SASEGT. The CDR3 length is 20 residues. The CDR3 is CASSEGRVGLAGVFRETQYF. DNA of the CDR3: TGTGCCAGCAGTGAAGGGCGAGTGGGTCTAGCGGGAGTCTTCAGGGAGACCCAGTACTTC.

The chain has TRBV7-8 and TRBJ2-1, with a possible D match to TRBD2 (6 bases). The CDR3 consists of 16 residues. Trimming pared 3 bases from V and 2 bases from J, leaving 14 bases between. Looked up from germline, CDR1 is SGHVS and CDR2 is FQNEAQ. The CDR3 DNA reads TGTGCCAGCAGCTTGTTTGCGGGGTACACCTACAATGAGCAGTTCTTC. Translation: CASSLFAGYTYNEQFF.

This clone was recorded once. DNA for the CDR3: TGCGCCAGCAGTGACCCAAGGGGAGAGACCCAGTACTTC. Amino acid sequence: CASSDPRGETQYF. This chain joins TRBV4-1 and TRBJ2-5, with a weak D call TRBD1 (5 bases). Per the germline V gene, CDR1 is MGHRA and CDR2 is YSYEKL. This CDR3 contains 13 residues. The V gene lost 6 bases and the J gene lost 4 bases, with 12 bases spanning the gap.

V usage is TRBV28 and J usage is TRBJ2-1; D unclear. Germline assignment: CDR1 MDHEN and CDR2 SYDVKM. The CDR3 consists of 17 residues. V lost 4 bases to trimming and J lost 0 bases, with 16 bases between them. The CDR3, as DNA: TGTGCCAGCAGTTCATACGACTGGTCTAGCTCCTACAATGAGCAGTTCTTC. It specifies CASSSYDWSSSYNEQFF.

The chain recombines TRBV24-1 with TRBJ2-6; tentatively, D is TRBD1 (5 bases). The CDR3 runs to 16 residues. Germline V gives CDR1 KGHDR, CDR2 SFDVKD. Trimming took 2 bases from V and 2 from J, leaving 9 bases between them. The CDR3, as DNA: TGTGCCACCAGTGATTCGGGCAGGGCTGGGGCCAACGTCCTGACTTTC. Residues: CATSDSGRAGANVLTF.

This clone was seen a handful of times. The chain links TRBV4-2 to TRBJ2-3; D is perhaps TRBD2 (6 bases). CDR3 size: 17 residues. V was pared by 4 bases and J by 11 bases, with 28 bases between. The V gene's germline CDR1 is LGHNA and CDR2 YNFKEQ. The CDR3: CASSPGQELAPPLGQYF. CDR3 bases: TGTGCCAGCAGCCCCGGGCAGGAACTAGCTCCGCCCCTTGGGCAGTATTTT.

The rearrangement uses TRBV6-6 and TRBJ1-2; 8 bases line up with TRBD1. From germline, CDR1 is MNHNY and CDR2 SVGAGI (reference sequence). V was pared by 5 bases and J by 5 bases, with 4 bases of the junction left unmatched. This CDR3 contains 13 residues. CDR3 DNA: TGTGCCAGCAGTCACGGACAGGGATATGGCTACACCTTC. It codes for CASSHGQGYGYTF.

The V and J genes are TRBV7-9 and TRBJ2-7; D is perhaps TRBD2 (6 bases). The CDR3 extends over 15 amino acids. CDR1 is SEHNR, CDR2 FQNEAQ, per germline (reference sequence). V was clipped by 4 bases and J by 0 bases, with 13 bases between them. CDR3 nucleotides: TGTGCCAGCAGCTCAACCGGGACTGGCTCCTACGAGCAGTACTTC. This translates into CASSSTGTGSYEQYF.

The V and J genes are TRBV18 and TRBJ2-4; tentative D call: TRBD1 (6 bases). V lost 5 bases and J lost 0, with 11 bases in between. This CDR3 has 15 residues. Germline V gene sequence: CDR1 KGHSH, CDR2 LQKENI. This CDR3 is CASSRTDIAKNIQYF. The CDR3 coding sequence is TGTGCCAGCTCAAGGACAGATATAGCCAAAAACATTCAGTACTTC.

CDR3 in DNA: TGTGCCAGCAGCCAAATAAAGTCTAGAACAAATGAGCAGTTCTTC. It yields the protein CASSQIKSRTNEQFF. V usage is TRBV3-1 (or the pseudogene TRBV3-2) and J usage is TRBJ2-1; unclear D gene. Germline loops: CDR1 LGHDT, CDR2 YNNKEL (reference sequence). V was cut by 2 bases and J by 7 bases, with 15 bases left in between. This CDR3 has 15 residues.